The rows below give T cell receptor beta chains drawn from one sample of a study of a mutant IDH1 vaccine in newly diagnosed glioma. No antigen has been assigned to these receptors. Data came from immunoSEQ multiplex PCR; TCRdb stores just in-frame clones and leaves some out. The top ten hold about 1.6% of the sample, which has around 54,000 clones, 85% to 90% seen once. This specimen consisted of PBMCs, obtained from a glioma patient whose treatment included an IDH1 peptide vaccine. All receptors come from a man in his forties with glioma. CDR3s leave out the opening cysteine and the closing phenylalanine or tryptophan. Each record gives: V gene, D gene, CDR3 protein. The D gene is left open where the match is weak.

>TRBV5-1|-
ASSQNPDGYEKLF
>TRBV19|TRBD1
ASSATGQGRNQPQH
>TRBV10-3|-
AISAGTYEQY
>TRBV5-1|-
ASSLTSNHGTQY
>TRBV27|-
ASSSAGAYYGYT
>TRBV5-1|TRBD1
ASSRFSGQLSGANVLT
>TRBV6-6|TRBD1
ASRLTGVNTEAF
>TRBV5-1|TRBD2
ASRTSGSGDTGELF
>TRBV7-2|TRBD1
ASSPRTGLNEKLF
>TRBV5-4|-
ASSLGFSYEQY
>TRBV2|-
ASSYTTENQPQH
>TRBV9|-
ASSALAAGANVLT
>TRBV10-1|TRBD2
ASSETLAGDSLRRLGTDTQY
>TRBV5-5|TRBD2
ASSFGLAGASYNEQF
>TRBV2|-
ASSEYRDRLWEQY
>TRBV10-3|TRBD2
AISGGLAGSNNEQF
>TRBV7-2|-
ASSLQPPRLDRDEQF
>TRBV19|-
ASSIGDTSREQY
>TRBV7-2|-
ASSVQGGYEQY
>TRBV4-1|TRBD1
ASSQGRGTYEQY
>TRBV7-9|TRBD1
ASSLGGQGNSETQY
>TRBV28|TRBD1
ASSPDRVRGNQPQH
>TRBV6-6|-
ASSYSPPQAPEAF
>TRBV30|TRBD1
AWRTGLTGELF
>TRBV5-1|TRBD2
ASSLGTSGTQETQY
>TRBV10-3|TRBD1
ATERNRGY
>TRBV19|TRBD1
ATGQVNEQY